The next 9 T cell receptor beta chains were all read from a single sample in a study of blood T cells in healthy people across ages. Combining a sample-barcoded 5' primer with a J-beta primer mix, a second PCR ran for roughly 7 to 12 cycles. TCRdb itself ran the 5' RACE reads through MiXCR, one entry per CDR3 protein. The data contain roughly 800,000 distinct CDR3 sequences, about 62% of them singletons. The sequenced sample was blood. These TCRs come from a man aged 30 to 45 in good health.

The chain links TRBV20-1 to TRBJ1-1; D might be TRBD1 (5 bases). V dropped 6 bases and J dropped 4 bases, with 15 bases sitting between them. The germline CDR1 and CDR2 sequences are DFQATT and SNEGSKA (reference sequence). The length of the CDR3 is 13 residues. CDR3 nucleotides: TGCAGTGCACCGACAGCCTGGGGCACTGAAGCTTTCTTT. It codes for CSAPTAWGTEAFF.

This clonotype has just a few counts. This chain uses TRBV5-6 with TRBJ2-4; D not resolved. Germline values: CDR1 SGHDT, CDR2 YYEEEE. The ends were cut back, 1 base at V and 0 bases at J, with 8 bases in the middle. The CDR3 consists of 15 residues. The DNA for the CDR3 is TGTGCCAGCAGCTTGAGCTCTCTAGCCAAAAACATTCAGTACTTC. Translation: CASSLSSLAKNIQYF.

The rearrangement links TRBV7-3 to TRBJ2-1; 10 bases are shared with TRBD2. The CDR3 has 15 residues. Germline lookup yields CDR1 SGHTA and CDR2 FQGTGA. Trimming at V came to 5 bases and at J to 8 bases, leaving 9 bases not matched to a gene. The CDR3 DNA is TGTGCCAGCAGCCGCGGGCTAGCGGGAGTTTATGAGCAGTTCTTC. This sequence encodes CASSRGLAGVYEQFF.

The rearrangement uses TRBV7-2 and TRBJ1-4; D may be TRBD1 (6 bases). The CDR3 is 14 amino acids. Germline CDR1 reads SGHTA; CDR2 reads FQGNSA. Trimming removed 5 bases at V and 8 bases at J, with 15 bases between. CDR3 DNA: TGTGCCAGCAGCCCAGGGGTTGGACGGGAAAAACTGTTTTTT. Protein sequence: CASSPGVGREKLFF.

V and J are TRBV10-3 and TRBJ2-7, with 8 positions matching TRBD1. V trimming: 2 bases; J trimming: 2 bases; junction bases outside the gene matches: 8. Germline assignment: CDR1 ENHRY and CDR2 SYGVKD. The CDR3 totals 16 residues. The CDR3 reads CAISEPGQVGAYEQYF. The DNA for the CDR3 is TGTGCCATCAGTGAGCCGGGACAGGTTGGAGCCTACGAGCAGTACTTC.

In DNA form, the CDR3 reads TGCAGCGTTGTGGTGAGGTCTCAGTACAATGAGCAGTTCTTC. Protein: CSVVVRSQYNEQFF. The gene calls are TRBV29-1 and TRBJ2-1; D is unclear. The CDR3 is 14 amino acids. Trimming stripped 4 bases from V and 4 bases from J, with 14 bases between. CDR1 SQVTM and CDR2 ANQGSEA come from the germline V gene.

CDR3 coding DNA: TGCAGCGTGTGGGGACAGGGGTCTGGTAACTATGGCTACACCTTC. The encoded protein is CSVWGQGSGNYGYTF. V is TRBV29-1 and J is TRBJ1-2; 10 nucleotides line up with TRBD1. The J segment lost 1 base and the V segment lost 6 bases, leaving 8 bases of the junction unmatched. Germline V gene data show CDR1 as SQVTM and CDR2 as ANQGSEA. This CDR3 has 15 amino acids.

The chain joins TRBV5-1 to TRBJ1-5; 7 positions match TRBD1. The CDR3 is 18 amino acids. J was trimmed by 2 bases and V by 4 bases; bases with no gene match: 15. CDR1 and CDR2 (germline): SGHRS, YFSETQ. The CDR3 here is CASSPRPGGEFGNQPQHF. CDR3 sequence (DNA): TGCGCCAGCAGCCCCCGGCCAGGGGGGGAGTTCGGCAATCAGCCCCAGCATTTT.

The V and J genes are TRBV27 and TRBJ2-5; D tentatively fits TRBD1 or TRBD2 (6 bases each). The CDR3 consists of 12 residues. V was trimmed by 2 bases and J by 7 bases, leaving 8 bases between them. Germline V gene data show CDR1 as MNHEY and CDR2 as SMNVEV (reference sequence). The CDR3 bases are TGTGCCAGCAGTTTAGGAGGGGGGACCCAGTACTTC. Translating gives CASSLGGGTQYF.